What follows describes a single TCR beta chain. The table came from immunoSEQ multiplex PCR; TCRdb's copy has only in-frame clones and leaves some out. The sample lists approximately 36,000 clones, more than 75% occurring once. The data are from a study of PD-L1 blockade in urothelial cancer. The CDR3 covers 17 residues. J gave up 0 bases and V 3 bases, and 9 bases lay outside the gene matches. Germline lookup yields CDR1 MDHEN and CDR2 SYDVKM. Time point defined: peripheral blood 6 weeks after treatment start. The material was PBMCs, obtained around atezolizumab (anti-PD-L1) treatment. This TCR was recovered from a man aged 35-49 years with urothelial cancer. This rearrangement joins TRBV28 to TRBJ2-7; 9 bases line up with TRBD2. The CDR3 nucleotides are TGTGCCAGCAGTTTCACACACCCTAGCGGGAACTCCTACGAGCAGTACTTC. Its translation: CASSFTHPSGNSYEQYF. Looking up the rest from reference TRBV28 and TRBJ2-7 gives the full variable domain: DVKVTQSSRYLVKRTGEKVFLECVQDMDHENMFWYRQDPGLGLRLIYFSYDVKMKEKGDIPEGYSVSREKKERFSLILESASTNQTSMYLCASSFTHPSGNSYEQYFGPGTRLTVT.